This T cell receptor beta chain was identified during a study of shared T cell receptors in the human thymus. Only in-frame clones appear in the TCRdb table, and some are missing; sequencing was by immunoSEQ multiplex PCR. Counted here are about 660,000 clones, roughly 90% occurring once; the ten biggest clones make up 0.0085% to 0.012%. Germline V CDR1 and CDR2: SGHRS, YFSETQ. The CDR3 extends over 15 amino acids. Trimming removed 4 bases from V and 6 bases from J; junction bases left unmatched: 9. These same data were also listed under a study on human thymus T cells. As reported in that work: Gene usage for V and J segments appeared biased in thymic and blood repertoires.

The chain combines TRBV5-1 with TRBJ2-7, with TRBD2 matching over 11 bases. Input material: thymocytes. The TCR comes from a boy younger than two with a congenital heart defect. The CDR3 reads CASSPGLAVTPEQYF. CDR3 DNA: TGCGCCAGCAGCCCGGGACTAGCGGTCACCCCCGAGCAGTACTTC.